This T cell receptor (beta chain) was captured in a study of Graves' ophthalmopathy and Graves' hyperthyroidism (dated by TCRdb to the late 2010s). The study in broad terms: Peripheral blood samples were taken at the time of initial diagnosis, before any treatment was given. The study used TCR beta repertoire signatures to distinguish Graves' ophthalmopathy from Graves' hyperthyroidism and to predict progression to ophthalmopathy. The independent validation cohort included roughly 19 hyperthyroidism patients plus 17 patients who later progressed from hyperthyroidism to ophthalmopathy. To explore V-J signatures distinguishing ophthalmopathy from hyperthyroidism, a discovery set of some 100 patients (fewer than 45 ophthalmopathy, roughly 55 stable hyperthyroidism) was enrolled. After sampling, hyperthyroidism patients received methimazole starting at 30 mg daily, and ophthalmopathy patients received high-dose intravenous methylprednisolone. In total, some 130 blood samples were TCR-sequenced: roughly 45 ophthalmopathy, 75 hyperthyroidism and roughly 17 hyperthyroidism-to-ophthalmopathy patients. T-cell repertoires of thyroid tissue and blood were compared in five or six hyperthyroidism patients. Broader findings and caveats from the paper: In validation, the model predicted ophthalmopathy progression with about 64% sensitivity and roughly 72% specificity; around twelve predicted patients were CT-confirmed with GO in a median of 6.5 months. No statistical method was used to set the sample size in advance, and the investigators knew which group each participant was assigned to. The 13-signature model separated ophthalmopathy from stable hyperthyroidism with about 86% sensitivity and approximately 83% specificity in cross-validation, and 80%/75% in the test set. Most expanded thyroid clonotypes with frequency above 0.001 were also detected in blood, suggesting blood repertoires may reflect the thyroid immune response.

Ophthalmopathy patients had moderately to severely active disease, Clinical Activity Score of at least 3, NOSPECS grade of at least 4, and disease duration under 3 months. Patients were excluded if they had other autoimmune diseases, uncontrolled infections, pregnancy or lactation. Diagnosis relied on clinical symptoms, serum thyroxine, TRAb, thyroid ultrasound and orbital computed tomography. Ficoll-Paque density gradient centrifugation was used to isolate PBMCs from around 9.1 ml of fresh peripheral blood. Total RNA was extracted using Trizol reagent, and RNA quality was checked on an Agilent 2100 Bioanalyzer. In the case of this clonotype: There is no known antigen for this receptor. Base qualities are not recorded, but no much larger clone differs from it by a single base.

For repertoire sequencing, TCR beta CDR3 regions were amplified from RNA transcripts. The first round of RT-PCR was done with HTBI primers and the Qiagen OneStep RT-PCR kit, and was followed by a second round of multiplex PCR, then size selection and purification. Libraries were sequenced paired-end with 100 bp reads on an Illumina HiSeq2000. The paper's processing steps were these. SOAPnuke was used to process the reads, throwing out any read that had adapters, had uncalled bases, had a mean Phred below 15, or lacked an exact constant-primer or identifier match. High-quality paired reads were merged with COPE v1.2.5. Clonotypes were defined as unique nucleotide sequences and were aligned to IMGT TRB V, D and J references using MiTCR v1.1. Only V-J combinations with frequency above 0.0001 were analysed, covering about 99% of repertoires. A TCR clonal expansion and chaos score per V-J combination was defined as the ratio of F50 clonal expansion to chaos observed in the TCRdist matrix. Features were reduced by Welch's t-statistics and random forest to more than 10 V-J combinations, which fed a naive Bayes classifier. Thyroid-blood repertoire similarity was quantified with the Morisita-Horn index. TCRdb passed the public sequencing reads through fastp at Q25 and MiXCR, retaining productive beta sequences. Each record represents a unique CDR3 protein, reported with the most common genes and DNA among its rows. TCRdb, not the original authors, processed these V and J calls. The sample table contains approximately 41,000 distinct CDR3 sequences; only one count was recorded for around 50% of them. The ten largest clones capture roughly a sixth of the sample.

For CDR1 and CDR2, the germline V gene (reference sequence) lists SEHNR and FQNEAQ. V and J are truncated by 3 bases and 5 bases respectively, leaving an intervening sequence of 13 bases. The CDR3 starts with the cysteine, ends with the phenylalanine, and has 14 residues. Solely the CDR3 DNA is kept, with 42 bases framed from the first base. Sequenced sample: peripheral blood. This TCR was sampled from an adult man with Graves' ophthalmopathy. The sequence joins TRBV7-9 to TRBJ1-1, and possibly TRBD1, on 6 matching bases. The CDR3 sequence is CASSFSGARTEAFF. The DNA reads TGTGCCAGCAGCTTTTCGGGGGCTAGGACTGAAGCTTTCTTT.